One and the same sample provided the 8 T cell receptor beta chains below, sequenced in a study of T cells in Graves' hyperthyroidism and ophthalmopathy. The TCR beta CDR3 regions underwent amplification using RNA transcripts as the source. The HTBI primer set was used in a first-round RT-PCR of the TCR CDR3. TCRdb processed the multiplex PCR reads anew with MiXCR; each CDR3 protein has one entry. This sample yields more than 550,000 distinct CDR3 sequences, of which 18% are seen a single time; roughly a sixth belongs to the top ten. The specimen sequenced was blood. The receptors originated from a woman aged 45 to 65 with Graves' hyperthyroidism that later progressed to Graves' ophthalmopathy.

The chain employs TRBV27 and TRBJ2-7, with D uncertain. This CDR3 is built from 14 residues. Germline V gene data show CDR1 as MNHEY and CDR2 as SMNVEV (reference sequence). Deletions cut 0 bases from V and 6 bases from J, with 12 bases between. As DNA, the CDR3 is TGTGCCAGCAGTTTATCCGGCAACCCTTCCGAGCAGTACTTC. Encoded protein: CASSLSGNPSEQYF.

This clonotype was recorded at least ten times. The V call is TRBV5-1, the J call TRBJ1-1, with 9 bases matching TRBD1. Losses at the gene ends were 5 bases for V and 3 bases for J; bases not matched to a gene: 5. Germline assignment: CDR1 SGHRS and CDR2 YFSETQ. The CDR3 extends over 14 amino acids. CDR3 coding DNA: TGCGCCAGCAGGACAGGGGGTAAAGACACTGAAGCTTTCTTT. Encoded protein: CASRTGGKDTEAFF.

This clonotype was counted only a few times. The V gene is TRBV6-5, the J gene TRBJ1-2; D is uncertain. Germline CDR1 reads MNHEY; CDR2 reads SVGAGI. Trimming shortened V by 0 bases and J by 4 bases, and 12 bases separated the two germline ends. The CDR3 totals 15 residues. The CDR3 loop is CASSYSISQPYGYTF. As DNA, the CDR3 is TGTGCCAGCAGTTACTCGATTTCCCAGCCCTATGGCTACACCTTC.

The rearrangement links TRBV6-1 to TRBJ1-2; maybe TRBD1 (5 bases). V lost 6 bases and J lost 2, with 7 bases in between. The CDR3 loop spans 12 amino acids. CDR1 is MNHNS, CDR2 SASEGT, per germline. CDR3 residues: CASRTANYGYTF. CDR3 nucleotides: TGTGCCAGCAGGACAGCCAACTATGGCTACACCTTC.

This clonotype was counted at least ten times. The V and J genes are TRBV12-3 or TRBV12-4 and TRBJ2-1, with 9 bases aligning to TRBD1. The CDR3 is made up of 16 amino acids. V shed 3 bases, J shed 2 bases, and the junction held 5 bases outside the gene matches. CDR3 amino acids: CASSFGRQGAYNEQFF. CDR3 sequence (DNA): TGTGCCAGCAGTTTCGGTCGACAGGGGGCCTACAATGAGCAGTTCTTC.

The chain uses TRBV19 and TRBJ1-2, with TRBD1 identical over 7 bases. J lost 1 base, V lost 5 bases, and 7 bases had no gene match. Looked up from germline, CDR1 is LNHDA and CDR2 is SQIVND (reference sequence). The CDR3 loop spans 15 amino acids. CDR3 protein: CASSWRQGLNYGYTF. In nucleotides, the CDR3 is TGTGCCAGTAGTTGGCGACAGGGCCTTAACTATGGCTACACCTTC.

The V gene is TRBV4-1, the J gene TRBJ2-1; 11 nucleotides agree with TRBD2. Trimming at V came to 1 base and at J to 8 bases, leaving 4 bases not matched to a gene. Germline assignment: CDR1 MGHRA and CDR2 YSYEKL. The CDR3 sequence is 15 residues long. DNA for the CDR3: TGCGCCAGCAGCCAAGGTCTAGCGGGGGGCTATGAGCAGTTCTTC. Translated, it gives CASSQGLAGGYEQFF.

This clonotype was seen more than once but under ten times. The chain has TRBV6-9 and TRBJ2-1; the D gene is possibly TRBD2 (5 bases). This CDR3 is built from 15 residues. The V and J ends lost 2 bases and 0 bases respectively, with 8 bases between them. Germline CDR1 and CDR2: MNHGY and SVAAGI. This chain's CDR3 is CASSYAGSSYNEQFF. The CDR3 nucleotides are TGTGCCAGCAGTTATGCGGGCAGCTCCTACAATGAGCAGTTCTTC.